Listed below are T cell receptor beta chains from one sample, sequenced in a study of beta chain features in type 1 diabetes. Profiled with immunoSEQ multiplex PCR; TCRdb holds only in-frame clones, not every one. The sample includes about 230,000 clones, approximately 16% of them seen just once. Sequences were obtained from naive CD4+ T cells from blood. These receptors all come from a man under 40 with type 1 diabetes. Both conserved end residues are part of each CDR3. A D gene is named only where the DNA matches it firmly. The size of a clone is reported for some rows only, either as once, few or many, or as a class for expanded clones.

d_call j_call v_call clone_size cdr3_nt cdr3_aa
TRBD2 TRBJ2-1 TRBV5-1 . TGCGCCAGCAGCACCAGGACTAGCACGGGTGAGCAGTTCTTC CASSTRTSTGEQFF
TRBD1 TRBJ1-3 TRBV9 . TGTGCCAGCAGCGACCGGGACAGGAGAAACACCATATATTTT CASSDRDRRNTIYF
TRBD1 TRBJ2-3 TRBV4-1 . TGCGCCAGCAGCCCGGGAGGGACAGGGGGAGTCCGCACAGATACGCAGTATTTT CASSPGGTGGVRTDTQYF
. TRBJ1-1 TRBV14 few TGTGCCAGCAGCCAAGATTGGGGTGGAGCTTTCTTT CASSQDWGGAFF
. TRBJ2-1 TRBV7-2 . TGTGCCAGCAGCTTATGGACAGCGGGTACCGATGAGCAGTTCTTC CASSLWTAGTDEQFF
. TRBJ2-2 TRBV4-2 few TGTGCCAGCAGCCAAGAGGCAGGGCTGAACACCGGGGAGCTGTTTTTT CASSQEAGLNTGELFF
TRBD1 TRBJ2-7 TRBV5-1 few TGCGCCAGCACGCGACAGGGGACGATTGAGCAGTACTTC CASTRQGTIEQYF
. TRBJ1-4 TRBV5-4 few TGTGCCAGCAGCTTGGATGAAAAACTGTTTTTT CASSLDEKLFF
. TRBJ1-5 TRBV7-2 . TGTGCCAGCAGTCCTCTTGTGGGGGCTGTTCAGCCCCAGCATTTT CASSPLVGAVQPQHF
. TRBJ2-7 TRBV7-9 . TGTGCCAGCAGCTTAGGAGGTAGCGGCTACGAGCAGTACTTC CASSLGGSGYEQYF
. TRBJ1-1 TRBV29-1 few TGCAGCGTTGTCGGGCGGATGAACACTGAAGCTTTCTTT CSVVGRMNTEAFF
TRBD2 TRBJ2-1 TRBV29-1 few TGCAGCGTTGATGGGGGGACTAGACAAGGACAGTTCTTC CSVDGGTRQGQFF